One T cell receptor (beta chain) is described in this entry. What it binds is not known. CDR1 and CDR2 from the germline V gene are SGHAT and FQNNGV. V lost 4 bases to trimming and J lost 6 bases, with 18 bases between them. The CDR3 runs to 15 residues. The PCR used 60 Vbeta and 13 Jbeta primers. TCRdb keeps only in-frame clones here, not all; method: immunoSEQ multiplex PCR. Among roughly 150,000 clones listed, 70% to 90% were seen once. The record originates from a study of cytomegalovirus exposure and HLA in healthy donors. As for the study in general: Prior work identified around 120 million unique TCR beta sequences in roughly 190 million T cells.

Study-level points and caveats: The study designated roughly 160 TCR beta chains cytomegalovirus-associated. Most TCR beta V segments were productive about 90% or about 30% of the time in an earlier analysis.

The source material was PBMCs. The V gene is TRBV11-2, the J gene TRBJ1-1; D is possibly TRBD1 (6 bases). The receptor was isolated from a man younger than 40 in good health and CMV-seropositive. As DNA, the CDR3 is TGTGCCAGCAGCTATATGGAAACAGGGACCGCTGAAGCTTTCTTT. Its translation is CASSYMETGTAEAFF.